The 29 T cell receptor beta chains reported below all come from one sample, sequenced in a study of T cell responses to AZD1222 COVID-19 vaccine. TCRdb keeps only in-frame clones here, not all; method: immunoSEQ multiplex PCR. Of 150,000 or so clones in the sample, 92% were seen once. Material: peripheral blood, obtained 28 days after the second AZD1222 dose. Receptors originate from an adult who received the AZD1222 COVID-19 vaccine.

V usage is TRBV6-5 and J usage is TRBJ2-3, with 10 bases lining up with TRBD2. Unmatched junction bases numbered 9, after V lost 6 bases and J lost 6 bases. From germline, CDR1 is MNHEY and CDR2 SVGAGI. CDR3 length equals 15 residues. The CDR3, as DNA: TGTGCCAGCAGACCAGCGGGAGGGCCAGGTGATACGCAGTATTTT. Its translation is CASRPAGGPGDTQYF.

The chain uses TRBV5-1 and TRBJ2-1; the match to TRBD2 covers 12 bases. The V segment lost 4 bases and the J segment 0 bases; nucleotides outside the gene matches: 8. The germline V gene encodes CDR1 SGHRS and CDR2 YFSETQ. This CDR3 has 18 amino acids. DNA for the CDR3: TGCGCCAGCAGCACAGCTAGCGGGAGGGCCAGCTCCTACAATGAGCAGTTCTTC. This translates into CASSTASGRASSYNEQFF.

The chain carries TRBV5-1 and TRBJ1-1, with D tentatively TRBD1 (6 bases). Trimming cost V 4 bases and J 0 bases, with 13 bases left between them. CDR3 length: 15 residues. Germline CDR1 is SGHRS and CDR2 is YFSETQ. This CDR3 reads CASSPGGTMNTEAFF. For the CDR3, the DNA is TGCGCCAGCAGCCCCGGAGGGACAATGAACACTGAAGCTTTCTTT.

The genes are TRBV14 and TRBJ1-5; D gene uncertain. Trimming left V 0 bases short and J 10 bases short, with 7 bases between. The CDR3 consists of 12 residues. CDR1 is SGHDN, CDR2 FVKESK, per germline. The CDR3 DNA reads as TGTGCCAGCAGCCAAGATTGGGGACCCCAGCATTTT. Amino acids: CASSQDWGPQHF.

The gene calls are TRBV25-1 and TRBJ2-1, with D possibly TRBD1 on 6 matching bases. This CDR3 comprises 13 residues. Germline lookup yields CDR1 MGHDK and CDR2 SYGVNS. Trimming removed 4 bases at V and 5 bases at J, with 9 bases between. In nucleotides, the CDR3 is TGTGCCAGCAGTGCCGGGACAAACAATGAGCAGTTCTTC. It translates to CASSAGTNNEQFF. Complete variable domain (other parts from reference TRBV25-1 and TRBJ2-1): EADIYQTPRYLVIGTGKKITLECSQTMGHDKMYWYQQDPGMELHLIHYSYGVNSTEKGDLSSESTVSRIRTEHFPLTLESARPSHTSQYLCASSAGTNNEQFFGPGTRLTVL.

The chain recombines TRBV28 with TRBJ2-1, with 7 positions matching TRBD2. CDR3 length: 13 residues. From germline, CDR1 is MDHEN and CDR2 SYDVKM. The trim removed 3 bases at V and 14 bases at J, leaving 10 bases unmatched. DNA of the CDR3: TGTGCCAGCAGTTTCTCCGCGAGCGGGAAGGAGTTCTTC. Translation: CASSFSASGKEFF.

The sample holds a few counts of this clone. The CDR3 region has the DNA TGTGCCTGGAGTACGAGGGGTTACACCGGGGAGCTGTTTTTT. Amino acids: CAWSTRGYTGELFF. The chain recombines TRBV30 with TRBJ2-2; D assignment may be TRBD1 or TRBD2 (5 bases each). V was clipped by 2 bases and J by 3 bases, with 10 bases between them. Germline V lookup: CDR1 GTSNPN, CDR2 SVGIG (reference sequence). This CDR3 is built from 14 residues.

The chain has TRBV15 and TRBJ2-7, with TRBD1 matching 7 bases. Per the germline V gene, CDR1 is LNHNV and CDR2 is YYDKDF (reference sequence). This CDR3 region has 16 residues. The ends lost 2 bases at V and 4 bases at J; junction bases unmatched: 11. In nucleotides, the CDR3 is TGTGCCACCAGCAGACTATCGGGACAGAGAAATTACGAGCAGTACTTC. It translates to CATSRLSGQRNYEQYF.

This clone was seen a few times. This chain links TRBV18 with TRBJ1-3; 7 bases are shared with TRBD1. V dropped 1 base and J dropped 8; count of bases not matched to a gene: 5. Looked up from germline, CDR1 is KGHSH and CDR2 is LQKENI. The CDR3 contains 14 residues. DNA for the CDR3: TGTGCCAGCTCACCACAGAACAGGGGAGACACCATATATTTT. It translates to CASSPQNRGDTIYF. The full variable domain, completed using reference TRBV18 and TRBJ1-3, is NAGVMQNPRHLVRRRGQEARLRCSPMKGHSHVYWYRQLPEEGLKFMVYLQKENIIDESGMPKERFSAEFPKEGPSILRIQQVVRGDSAAYFCASSPQNRGDTIYFGEGSWLTVV.

Only a few counts were recorded for this clone. This chain connects TRBV3-1 (or the pseudogene TRBV3-2) to TRBJ2-7; 10 bases align to TRBD2. The CDR3 is made up of 16 amino acids. The germline V gene encodes CDR1 LGHDT and CDR2 YNNKEL (reference sequence). The trim removed 3 bases at V and 2 bases at J, leaving 7 bases unmatched. The CDR3 region has the DNA TGTGCCAGCAGCCAGACTAGCGGGTACTCGACCTACGAGCAGTACTTC. It yields the protein CASSQTSGYSTYEQYF.

J is TRBJ1-5 and V is TRBV24-1, with D maybe TRBD1 (5 bases). Per germline, CDR1 KGHDR and CDR2 SFDVKD. The CDR3 extends over 16 amino acids. V lost 3 bases, J lost 0 bases, and 11 bases lay in between. Written as DNA, the CDR3 is TGTGCCACCAGTGATGCGACAGATTATAGCAATCAGCCCCAGCATTTT. Protein: CATSDATDYSNQPQHF.

The gene calls are TRBV5-4 and TRBJ2-3; either TRBD1 or TRBD2 may fit D (5 bases each). Germline CDR1 is SGHNT and CDR2 is YYREEE (reference sequence). V shed 4 bases and J shed 2 bases, with 14 bases lying between them. The CDR3 runs to 15 residues. The CDR3 DNA reads TGTGCCAGCAGCCCCGGGACCCTTTCCACAGATACGCAGTATTTT. This encodes CASSPGTLSTDTQYF.

The chain combines TRBV10-3 with TRBJ2-7; 12 bases fit TRBD1. The germline gives CDR1 ENHRY, CDR2 SYGVKD. V was pared by 11 bases and J by 4 bases, with 9 bases of the junction left unmatched. CDR3 length: 14 residues. The CDR3 bases are TGTGCCTCAAACCCGGGACAGGGGGCATACGAGCAGTACTTC. Encoded protein: CASNPGQGAYEQYF.

About this clone: An end of the junction differs from the germline gene, which may be a read error. The chain links TRBV7-7 to TRBJ2-2; D is unresolved. Germline loops: CDR1 SSHAT, CDR2 FNYEAQ (reference sequence). This CDR3 is 11 amino acids long. The CDR3 region has the DNA TGTGCTAGCAGCTGGGCCGGGGAGCTGTTTTTT. Translation gives CASSWAGELFF.

V and J are TRBV5-1 and TRBJ1-4; D gene unclear. Germline CDR1 and CDR2: SGHRS and YFSETQ. V shed 4 bases and J shed 0 bases, with 10 bases lying between them. CDR3 length equals 15 residues. In nucleotides, the CDR3 is TGCGCCAGCAGCCCCGGAAGAGCAACTAATGAAAAACTGTTTTTT. Amino acids: CASSPGRATNEKLFF. The entire variable domain, with the rest obtained from reference TRBV5-1 and TRBJ1-4, is as follows: KAGVTQTPRYLIKTRGQQVTLSCSPISGHRSVSWYQQTPGQGLQFLFEYFSETQRNKGNFPGRFSGRQFSNSRSEMNVSTLELGDSALYLCASSPGRATNEKLFFGSGTQLSVL.

This clone was counted once. J is TRBJ2-2 and V is TRBV14; TRBD1 matches at 7 bases. This CDR3 is 15 amino acids long. After removal of 3 bases from V and 5 bases from J, the junction contained 6 bases not matched to a gene. CDR1 and CDR2 from the germline V gene are SGHDN and FVKESK. The CDR3 here is CASSQATGVTGELFF. CDR3 nucleotides: TGTGCCAGCAGCCAGGCTACAGGGGTTACCGGGGAGCTGTTTTTT.

V gene TRBV5-8 combines with J gene TRBJ2-2, with a tentative D call TRBD2 (6 bases). CDR1 and CDR2 (germline): SGHTS, YDEGEE. The germline V and J ends were trimmed by 1 base and 5 bases, with 12 bases remaining between them. The CDR3 loop spans 15 amino acids. This CDR3 is CASSLRTGVTGELFF. Here the CDR3 DNA reads TGTGCCAGCAGCTTGAGAACGGGAGTAACCGGGGAGCTGTTTTTT.

This chain uses TRBV19 with TRBJ2-3, with D hard to call. CDR1 is LNHDA and CDR2 is SQIVND in the germline V gene (reference sequence). This CDR3 has 14 residues. Trimming shortened V by 5 bases and J by 0 bases, and 9 bases separated the two germline ends. CDR3: CASSPQASTDTQYF. The CDR3, as DNA: TGTGCCAGTAGTCCCCAAGCCAGCACAGATACGCAGTATTTT.

The chain employs TRBV27 and TRBJ1-6; a weak D match, TRBD1 (6 bases). V was cut by 3 bases and J by 2 bases, with 11 bases left in between. CDR1 is MNHEY, CDR2 SMNVEV, per germline (reference sequence). The CDR3 is 16 residues long. The CDR3 DNA is TGTGCCAGCAGTTTTAAGTGGACAGCCTATAATTCACCCCTCCACTTT. This encodes CASSFKWTAYNSPLHF.

J is TRBJ2-7 and V is TRBV6-5, with 7 bases lining up with TRBD1. The germline CDR1 and CDR2 sequences are MNHEY and SVGAGI. The CDR3 totals 13 residues. Losses at the gene ends were 10 bases for V and 2 bases for J; bases not matched to a gene: 8. CDR3 region: CATGDSRTYEQYF. CDR3 in DNA: TGTGCCACCGGGGACAGCCGAACCTACGAGCAGTACTTC.

This clone came up a few times. This chain connects TRBV9 to TRBJ2-7; TRBD2 agrees at 7 bases. V was clipped by 4 bases and J by 4 bases; unmatched bases: 11. The CDR3 is 15 amino acids. The germline V gene has CDR1 SGDLS and CDR2 YYNGEE. The CDR3 DNA reads as TGTGCCAGCAGCCGGGGGGAGGAGGGCTTTTACGAGCAGTACTTC. Its protein is CASSRGEEGFYEQYF.

The gene calls are TRBV14 and TRBJ1-3; D may be TRBD1 (5 bases). CDR1 is SGHDN and CDR2 is FVKESK in the germline V gene. Deletions cut 5 bases from V and 2 bases from J, with 7 bases between. This CDR3 has 13 residues. The CDR3 region is CASSAGPGNTIYF. CDR3 bases: TGTGCCAGCAGCGCGGGGCCTGGAAACACCATATATTTT.

This chain connects TRBV4-3 to TRBJ2-1; 7 bases are a match to TRBD1. Unmatched junction bases numbered 3, after V lost 9 bases and J lost 4 bases. From germline, CDR1 is LGHNA and CDR2 YSLEER. The CDR3 extends over 12 amino acids. DNA for the CDR3: TGCGCCAGTGGGACAGCTTACAATGAGCAGTTCTTC. The encoded protein is CASGTAYNEQFF.

This rearrangement joins TRBV9 to TRBJ2-2, with TRBD2 matching 8 bases. Germline V lookup: CDR1 SGDLS, CDR2 YYNGEE. The V and J ends lost 0 bases and 6 bases, in that order; junction bases with no gene match: 1. CDR3 length: 14 residues. CDR3 DNA: TGTGCCAGCAGCGTAGCGGGAGGGCCCGGGGAGCTGTTTTTT. Its protein product is CASSVAGGPGELFF.

This rearrangement joins TRBV7-6 to TRBJ2-1; 9 nucleotides line up with TRBD1. Germline CDR1 is SGHVS and CDR2 is FNYEAQ. Trimming removed 3 bases from V and 4 bases from J; junction bases left unmatched: 10. This CDR3 has 17 amino acids. CDR3 DNA: TGTGCCAGCAGCTTGGGTGGCCCGGGGACAGGGTACAATGAGCAGTTCTTC. Protein product: CASSLGGPGTGYNEQFF.

The gene calls are TRBV3-1 (or the pseudogene TRBV3-2) and TRBJ2-3; 9 bases align to TRBD2. The V gene's germline CDR1 is LGHDT and CDR2 YNNKEL (reference sequence). This CDR3 comprises 16 residues. Germline trimming cut 5 bases from V and 5 bases from J; bases unmatched to any gene: 11. Written as DNA, the CDR3 is TGTGCCAGCAGCTCGGTTAGCGGGAGATCTCGAGATACGCAGTATTTT. It codes for CASSSVSGRSRDTQYF.

Many counts were recorded for this clone. V and J are TRBV27 and TRBJ2-7; 8 bases fit TRBD2. Trimming took 3 bases from V and 5 from J; bases not matched to a gene: 0. Looked up from germline, CDR1 is MNHEY and CDR2 is SMNVEV (reference sequence). The CDR3 has 12 residues. CDR3 DNA sequence: TGTGCCAGCAGTTTCGGGAGGGACGAGCAGTACTTC. Its protein is CASSFGRDEQYF.

This sequence joins TRBV6-8 and TRBJ1-1; the D is unclear. Germline CDR1 and CDR2: MNHGY and SAAAGT. The CDR3 runs to 14 residues. V dropped 9 bases and J dropped 3 bases, with 17 bases sitting between them. The CDR3 DNA reads as TGTGCCAGTTACCCTGGACGGACTTACACTGAAGCTTTCTTT. Its translation is CASYPGRTYTEAFF.

The chain recombines TRBV5-1 with TRBJ1-2; D not resolved. The germline V and J ends were trimmed by 4 bases and 6 bases, with 16 bases remaining between them. The germline V gene encodes CDR1 SGHRS and CDR2 YFSETQ. The CDR3 consists of 14 residues. The chain's CDR3 is CASSPPSAEDGYTF. The CDR3 coding sequence is TGCGCCAGCAGCCCTCCCTCGGCGGAGGATGGCTACACCTTC.